The 30 T cell receptor beta chains below all came from one sample that was sequenced in a study of T cell clonality in common variable immunodeficiency. Assay used: immunoSEQ multiplex PCR; TCRdb lists only in-frame clones, some missing. The sample is made up of approximately 44,000 clones, none counted only once. Material: peripheral blood mononuclear cells. Receptor source: a person aged 18-69 years in good health.

This clone was counted at least ten times. CDR3 DNA (partial): TGTGCCAGCTCACCTTTAGCAGATACG. It specifies CASSPLADT. The complete CDR3 sequence is CASSPLADTQYF. The chain uses TRBV18 and TRBJ2-3; D remains unclear. The observed sequence ends 3 residues before the CDR3 terminus, with the missing tail filled in from the germline J gene. Germline V gene sequence: CDR1 KGHSH, CDR2 LQKENI. The CDR3 runs 12 residues. V was clipped by 3 bases and J by 4 bases, with 5 bases between them.

This clone came up many times. The read terminates 3 residues before the CDR3 end, so the remaining end is supplied by the germline J gene. The chain employs TRBV20-1 and TRBJ2-5, with 10 bases fitting TRBD2. The CDR3 consists of 14 residues. The junction had 3 bases not matched to a gene; V was cut back by 3 bases and J by 2 bases. Germline values: CDR1 DFQATT, CDR2 SNEGSKA (reference sequence). The sequenced part of the CDR3 DNA is TGCAGTGCTAGGAGCGGGGGGGCACAAGAGACC. Its translation: CSARSGGAQET. From start to end, the CDR3 is CSARSGGAQETQYF.

In its sample, this clone was seen many times. The CDR3 extends 3 residues past the end of the read, so its final part is completed from the germline J gene. This chain connects TRBV7-9 to TRBJ2-3, with 9 bases matching TRBD2. Germline CDR1 SEHNR, CDR2 FQNEAQ (reference sequence). The CDR3 is 15 residues long. The J segment lost 7 bases and the V segment lost 4 bases, leaving 9 bases of the junction unmatched. The DNA read from the CDR3 is TGTGCCAGCAGCTATGCGGGAGGGAGTTCCAATACG. Protein sequence: CASSYAGGSSNT. The entire CDR3 protein is CASSYAGGSSNTQYF.

This clone was seen many times. The CDR3 end falls 3 residues outside the read, so it is completed with the germline J gene. The gene calls are TRBV30 and TRBJ2-7; 9 nucleotides agree with TRBD1. The CDR3 is 14 residues long. The V gene end was trimmed by 5 bases and the J gene end by 2 bases; junction bases not matched to a gene: 7. CDR1 and CDR2 (germline): GTSNPN, SVGIG (reference sequence). CDR3 DNA, as far as it was read: TGTGCCTGGCCAGGGACAGGGAGTCCCTACGAG. Its protein product is CAWPGTGSPYE. The full CDR3 sequence reads CAWPGTGSPYEQYF.

This clone came up a few times. The CDR3 is cut off 3 residues early in the read; its end comes from the germline J gene. The J gene is TRBJ1-6, the V gene TRBV7-8, with TRBD1 identical over 10 bases. Germline CDR1 is SGHVS and CDR2 is FQNEAQ. V gave up 1 base and J gave up 7 bases; unmatched junction bases: 4. The CDR3 loop spans 16 amino acids. The covered CDR3 bases are TGTGCCAGCAGCTTAGTCCGGACAGGGGGGAATTCACCC. Protein sequence: CASSLVRTGGNSP. The entire CDR3 reads CASSLVRTGGNSPLHF.

This clone was counted at least ten times. The read gets to within 3 residues of the CDR3 end, and the germline J gene fills in the rest. The chain uses TRBV5-6 and TRBJ2-7; 7 nucleotides line up with TRBD2. Unmatched junction bases numbered 3, after V lost 0 bases and J lost 0 bases. Germline V gene data show CDR1 as SGHDT and CDR2 as YYEEEE. This CDR3 contains 15 residues. The CDR3 sequence: CASSLGGSVSYEQYF. The DNA read from the CDR3 is TGTGCCAGCAGCTTGGGCGGGAGCGTCTCCTACGAG.

A remark on this clone: The read halts 3 residues ahead of the CDR3 end, with the missing end drawn from the germline J gene. The chain employs TRBV5-8 and TRBJ2-7, with a possible D match to TRBD1 (6 bases). This CDR3 spans 13 amino acids. The V and J ends lost 1 base and 5 bases respectively, with 10 bases between them. Germline V gives CDR1 SGHTS, CDR2 YDEGEE. The sequenced CDR3 bases are TGTGCCAGCAGCTTGAACAGGGTCAACGAG. Translating it yields CASSLNRVNE. The whole CDR3 region reads CASSLNRVNEQYF.

There are many counts of this clone. The read stops 3 residues short of the end of the CDR3; the missing end is completed from the germline J gene. The chain combines TRBV30 with TRBJ1-5; D gene uncertain. V lost 0 bases to trimming and J lost 6 bases, with 12 bases between them. Germline V gene sequence: CDR1 GTSNPN, CDR2 SVGIG (reference sequence). The CDR3 totals 14 residues. CDR3 in amino acids: CAWSVRTGSQPQHF. The CDR3 DNA, read in part, is TGTGCCTGGAGTGTACGAACGGGTAGTCAGCCC.

In its sample, this clone was seen many times. The read terminates 3 residues ahead of where the CDR3 ends, so the germline J gene completes it. The rearrangement links TRBV6-1 to TRBJ1-1; TRBD1 agrees at 8 bases. The germline V gene encodes CDR1 MNHNS and CDR2 SASEGT. The CDR3 contains 13 residues. CDR3 in amino acids: CASSEGRDRTAFF. Incomplete CDR3 DNA: TGTGCCAGCAGTGAAGGCCGGGACAGGACA.

There are many counts of this clone. Read sequence stops 3 residues before the CDR3 end, and the germline J gene provides the missing end. The chain uses TRBV19 and TRBJ1-1, with a weak D call TRBD1 (5 bases). Germline V gene data show CDR1 as LNHDA and CDR2 as SQIVND (reference sequence). There are 14 residues in the CDR3. V lost 2 bases and J lost 4, with 11 bases in between. Here the CDR3 reads CASSIIRGITEAFF. The sequenced part of the CDR3 DNA is TGTGCCAGTAGTATAATCCGGGGGATCACTGAA. The full variable domain, in which reference TRBV19 and TRBJ1-1 provide the parts outside the CDR3, is DGGITQSPKYLFRKEGQNVTLSCEQNLNHDAMYWYRQDPGQGLRLIYYSQIVNDFQKGDIAEGYSVSREKKESFPLTVTSAQKNPTAFYLCASSIIRGITEAFFGQGTRLTVV.

This clone was seen a handful of times. The CDR3 extends 3 residues past the end of the read, so its final part is completed from the germline J gene. The rearrangement uses TRBV5-1 and TRBJ2-7, with D tentatively TRBD1 (5 bases). CDR1 SGHRS and CDR2 YFSETQ come from the germline V gene. Trimming shortened V by 1 base and J by 0 bases, and 11 bases separated the two germline ends. The CDR3 runs 15 residues. The covered CDR3 bases are TGCGCCAGCAGCTTGCAACAGGCTTCCTCCTACGAG. The encoded protein is CASSLQQASSYE. The entire CDR3 protein is CASSLQQASSYEQYF.

This clone was detected many times. The observed sequence ends 3 residues before the CDR3 terminus, with the missing tail filled in from the germline J gene. The rearrangement joins TRBV4-1 to TRBJ2-5, with D hard to call. This CDR3 has 13 amino acids. Germline-derived CDR1 and CDR2 are MGHRA and YSYEKL. V lost 4 bases and J 4 bases, leaving 10 bases between the germline ends. This CDR3 reads CASSRLVGETQYF. The CDR3 bases that were read are TGCGCCAGCAGCCGTCTAGTAGGAGAGACC.

Details on this clone: The sequence runs out 3 residues before the end of the CDR3; the remainder is reconstructed from the germline J gene. This chain connects TRBV19 to TRBJ1-2; D perhaps matches TRBD1 (5 bases). Germline CDR1 reads LNHDA; CDR2 reads SQIVND (reference sequence). The CDR3 has 14 residues. The part of the CDR3 DNA that was read is TGTGCCAGTAGTATAGTTGGGGGGGACCGCGGC. This gives the protein CASSIVGGDRG. Given in full, the CDR3 is CASSIVGGDRGYTF.

Ten or more counts support this clone. The DNA ends 3 residues before the CDR3 does, and the rest of the CDR3 is filled in from the germline J gene. The chain joins TRBV30 to TRBJ2-3; 7 nucleotides match TRBD2. This CDR3 contains 16 residues. The V gene's germline CDR1 is GTSNPN and CDR2 SVGIG (reference sequence). Trimming cost V 5 bases and J 0 bases; bases outside gene matches: 11. CDR3 sequence reads: CAWESGGSPSTDTQYF. The CDR3 bases that were read are TGTGCCTGGGAGTCGGGGGGTTCTCCTAGCACAGATACG.

About this clone itself: The read finishes 3 residues shy of the CDR3 end, and the germline J gene is used to complete it. V gene TRBV19 combines with J gene TRBJ1-2, with D perhaps matching TRBD1 (6 bases). The CDR3 covers 14 residues. Looked up from germline, CDR1 is LNHDA and CDR2 is SQIVND (reference sequence). The CDR3 DNA, read in part, is TGTGCCAGTAGTATCGACAGGCTGGGTAGGGAC. The encoded protein is CASSIDRLGRD. The whole CDR3 region reads CASSIDRLGRDYTF.

There are many counts of this clone. CDR3 residues: CASSRLTGTTGELFF. CDR3 bases read: TGTGCCAGCAGCCGACTCACAGGGACCACCGGGGAG. The genes are TRBV14 and TRBJ2-2, with D maybe TRBD1 (6 bases). Sequencing ends 3 residues short of the CDR3 end; the germline J gene provides the rest. V was trimmed by 4 bases and J by 4 bases, leaving 13 bases between them. Per the germline V gene, CDR1 is SGHDN and CDR2 is FVKESK. The CDR3 is 15 amino acids.

This clone was observed many times. The CDR3 is cut off 3 residues early in the read; its end comes from the germline J gene. V gene TRBV30 combines with J gene TRBJ2-7; TRBD1 matches 9 bases. Unmatched junction bases numbered 6, after V lost 2 bases and J lost 4 bases. The germline V gene has CDR1 GTSNPN and CDR2 SVGIG (reference sequence). The CDR3 loop spans 14 amino acids. The sequenced part of the CDR3 DNA is TGTGCCTGGAGTAGGGGACAGGGAGGGTACGAG. It yields the protein CAWSRGQGGYE. The complete CDR3 protein is CAWSRGQGGYEQYF.

There are many counts of this clone. The read gets to within 3 residues of the CDR3 end, and the germline J gene fills in the rest. V and J are TRBV6-1 and TRBJ2-1, with TRBD2 as a possible D gene (6 bases). V lost 2 bases, J lost 6 bases, and 17 bases lay in between. Germline V gene sequence: CDR1 MNHNS, CDR2 SASEGT. The CDR3 runs to 16 residues. The CDR3 loop reads CASSELQTGSGNEQFF. Incomplete CDR3 DNA: TGTGCCAGCAGTGAACTGCAGACCGGGAGCGGCAATGAG.

This clone was counted many times. The junction differs from germline at one of its ends, possibly a read error. The read comes to an end 3 residues before the CDR3 does, leaving the germline J gene to fill in the end. J is TRBJ2-5 and V is TRBV7-7; perhaps TRBD2 as D (5 bases). The V gene's germline CDR1 is SSHAT and CDR2 FNYEAQ (reference sequence). The CDR3 is 14 amino acids. The CDR3 protein is CASSLGSGGETQYF. The CDR3 DNA, read in part, is TGTGCTAGCAGTTTAGGATCGGGCGGGGAGACC.

The sample holds many counts of this clone. The CDR3 goes on 3 residues after the read ends, and that part is filled in from the germline J gene. The J gene is TRBJ1-2, the V gene TRBV12-3 or TRBV12-4, with D perhaps matching TRBD1 (6 bases). Trimming removed 5 bases at V and 4 bases at J, with 17 bases between. The CDR3 runs 15 residues. CDR3 residues: CASSTRQDLGYGYTF. The CDR3 bases that were read are TGTGCCAGCAGTACCAGACAGGACTTGGGCTATGGC.

This clone was counted ten times or more. The observed sequence ends 3 residues before the CDR3 terminus, with the missing tail filled in from the germline J gene. V and J are TRBV2 and TRBJ1-1; 11 bases agree with TRBD1. From germline, CDR1 is SNHLY and CDR2 FYNNEI. V was pared by 7 bases and J by 7 bases, with 11 bases of the junction left unmatched. This CDR3 has 15 residues. The CDR3 DNA, read in part, is TGTGCCAGCAAGACGCGAGGACAGGGGGCCGGTGAA. It encodes CASKTRGQGAGE. The CDR3 reads in full as CASKTRGQGAGEAFF.

At least ten counts were recorded for this clone. The read finishes 3 residues shy of the CDR3 end, and the germline J gene is used to complete it. The V gene is TRBV7-6, the J gene TRBJ2-3; 11 nucleotides align to TRBD2. The CDR3 consists of 17 residues. CDR1 is SGHVS and CDR2 is FNYEAQ in the germline V gene. Trimming cost V 5 bases and J 1 base; bases outside gene matches: 8. The covered CDR3 bases are TGTGCCAGCAGCCAGAGACTAGCGGGATTGGGCACAGATACG. It is translated as CASSQRLAGLGTDT. The entire CDR3 protein reads CASSQRLAGLGTDTQYF.

This clone was counted at least ten times. The read falls 3 residues short of the CDR3 end, and the missing part is taken from the germline J gene. The chain combines TRBV30 with TRBJ1-1; D is perhaps TRBD1 (6 bases). Trimming removed 4 bases from V and 4 bases from J, with 13 bases in between. This CDR3 comprises 13 residues. CDR1 and CDR2 (germline): GTSNPN, SVGIG (reference sequence). The CDR3 sequence: CAWTLTGTTEAFF. The covered CDR3 bases are TGTGCCTGGACCCTCACAGGGACCACTGAA. The full variable domain, its missing parts supplied by reference TRBV30 and TRBJ1-1, is SQTIHQWPATLVQPVGSPLSLECTVEGTSNPNLYWYRQAAGRGLQLLFYSVGIGQISSEVPQNLSASRPQDRQFILSSKKLLLSDSGFYLCAWTLTGTTEAFFGQGTRLTVV.

This clone was detected ten times or more. The sequenced fragment ends 3 residues before the CDR3 boundary, so the rest is inferred from the germline J gene. This chain links TRBV6-1 with TRBJ2-7; D gene uncertain. CDR1 is MNHNS and CDR2 is SASEGT in the germline V gene. The CDR3 is 16 residues long. With 2 bases removed from V and 3 bases from J, the gap between germline ends came to 17 bases. This chain's CDR3 is CASSESPLLPLYEQYF. The DNA read from the CDR3 is TGTGCCAGCAGTGAATCTCCCCTCCTTCCCCTCTACGAG.

The sample holds many counts of this clone. The read ends 3 residues early relative to the CDR3; the germline J gene fills the gap. The rearrangement links TRBV6-4 to TRBJ1-5; no reliable D call. Trimming took off 0 bases at V and 6 bases at J, with 6 bases between the two ends. Germline loops: CDR1 MRHNA, CDR2 SNTAGT. This CDR3 is 13 amino acids long. CDR3 DNA, as far as it was read: TGTGCCAGCAGTGACTCTGAGGGTCAGCCC. Protein sequence: CASSDSEGQP. The whole CDR3 is CASSDSEGQPQHF.

This clone was found many times. Read sequence stops 3 residues before the CDR3 end, and the germline J gene provides the missing end. This chain joins TRBV5-1 and TRBJ2-3; possibly TRBD2 for D (6 bases). The CDR3 covers 15 residues. Trimming cost V 0 bases and J 4 bases, with 12 bases left between them. Per the germline V gene, CDR1 is SGHRS and CDR2 is YFSETQ. CDR3 region: CASSLDTGVADTQYF. The CDR3 bases that were read are TGCGCCAGCAGCTTGGACACGGGGGTAGCAGATACG.

The sample holds a few counts of this clone. The sequenced fragment ends 3 residues before the CDR3 boundary, so the rest is inferred from the germline J gene. The chain recombines TRBV7-6 with TRBJ2-3; the match to TRBD1 covers 7 bases. The CDR3 consists of 13 residues. Germline-derived CDR1 and CDR2 are SGHVS and FNYEAQ. CDR3 bases read: TGTGCCACAGGGACAGCCCGACAAGAGACG. Protein: CATGTARQET. The full CDR3 protein reads CATGTARQETQYF.

The table lists this clone with many counts. The missing CDR3 end, 3 residues past where the read stops, is filled in from the germline J gene. The V and J genes are TRBV2 and TRBJ2-1; 7 bases line up with TRBD1. This CDR3 contains 12 residues. Germline V gene data show CDR1 as SNHLY and CDR2 as FYNNEI. V lost 8 bases, J lost 5 bases, and 3 bases stayed unmatched. The CDR3 reads CASQGENNEQFF. The DNA read from the CDR3 is TGTGCCAGCCAGGGGGAAAACAATGAG.

This clone occurred many times. The read ends 3 residues early relative to the CDR3; the germline J gene fills the gap. V is TRBV29-1 and J is TRBJ2-3; 7 nucleotides align to TRBD1. This CDR3 is 13 amino acids long. J lost 4 bases, V lost 4 bases, and 5 bases had no gene match. Germline V CDR1 and CDR2: SQVTM, ANQGSEA. The CDR3 sequence is CSVAGQESDTQYF. The sequenced CDR3 bases are TGCAGCGTTGCCGGACAGGAGTCAGATACG.

This clone was picked up a small number of times. Read sequence stops 3 residues before the CDR3 end, and the germline J gene provides the missing end. The chain uses TRBV11-1 and TRBJ2-5, with a weak D call TRBD1 (6 bases). This CDR3 spans 15 amino acids. The V gene's germline CDR1 is SGHAT and CDR2 FQDESV (reference sequence). Trimming left V 0 bases short and J 5 bases short, with 13 bases between. The chain's CDR3 is CASSLAGQARETQYF. The sequenced part of the CDR3 DNA is TGTGCCAGCAGCTTAGCGGGACAAGCTAGGGAGACC.